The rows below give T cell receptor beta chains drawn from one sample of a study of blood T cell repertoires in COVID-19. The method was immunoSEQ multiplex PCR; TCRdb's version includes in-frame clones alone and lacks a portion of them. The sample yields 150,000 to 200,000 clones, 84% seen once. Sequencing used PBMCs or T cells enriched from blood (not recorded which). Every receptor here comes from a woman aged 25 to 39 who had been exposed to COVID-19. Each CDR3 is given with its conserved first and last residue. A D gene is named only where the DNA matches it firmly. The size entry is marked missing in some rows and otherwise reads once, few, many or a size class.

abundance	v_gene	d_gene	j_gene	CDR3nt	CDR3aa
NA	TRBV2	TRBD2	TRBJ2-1	TGTGCCAGCAGTGGAAATAGCGGGCTGTACAATGAGCAGTTCTTC	CASSGNSGLYNEQFF
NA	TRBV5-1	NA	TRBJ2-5	TGCGCCAGCAGCCCCACCTACAGACGGTTCCAGTACTTC	CASSPTYRRFQYF
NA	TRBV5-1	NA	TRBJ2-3	TGCGCCAGCAGCTTGGTCCCCTGGTTCACTAGCACAGATACGCAGTATTTT	CASSLVPWFTSTDTQYF
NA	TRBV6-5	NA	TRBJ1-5	TGTGCCAGCAGTTACTTGCGCGGGGGGGGAAATCAGCCCCAGCATTTT	CASSYLRGGGNQPQHF
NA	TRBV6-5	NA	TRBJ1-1	TGTGCCAGCAGCAGATCAGGGGAACTGGGAGCTTTCTTT	CASSRSGELGAFF
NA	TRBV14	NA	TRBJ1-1	TGTGCCAGCAGCCAAGGGTCGAGGAGAGCTTTCTTT	CASSQGSRRAFF
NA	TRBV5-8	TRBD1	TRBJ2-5	TGTGCCAGCAGCTCCCGGTTCGGGACAGTGTACCAAGAGACCCAGTACTTC	CASSSRFGTVYQETQYF
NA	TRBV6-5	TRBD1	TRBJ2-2	TGTGCCAGCAGTTTCGGACAGGGAGACACCGGGGAGCTGTTTTTT	CASSFGQGDTGELFF
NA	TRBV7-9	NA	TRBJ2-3	TGTGCCAGCAGCCCTAGATATCAAACAGATACGCAGTATTTT	CASSPRYQTDTQYF
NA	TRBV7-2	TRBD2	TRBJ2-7	TGTGCCAGCAGCGTATCCTTATTGGTACTAGCGGGGGGAAAGCAGTACTTC	CASSVSLLVLAGGKQYF
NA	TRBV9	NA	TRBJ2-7	TGTGCCAGCAGCCCCGGGACTCCATCCTACGAGCAGTACTTC	CASSPGTPSYEQYF
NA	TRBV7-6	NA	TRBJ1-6	TGTGCCAGCAGCTTCCGGGACACCGGTTTCGCTTCACCCCTCCACTTT	CASSFRDTGFASPLHF
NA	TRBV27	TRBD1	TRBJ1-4	TGTGCCAGCAGTTTATCGGACAGGGTTACTAATGAAAAACTGTTTTTT	CASSLSDRVTNEKLFF
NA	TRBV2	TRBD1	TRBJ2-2	TGTGCCAGCAGTGACAGGGGGCTAGACACCGGGGAGCTGTTTTTT	CASSDRGLDTGELFF
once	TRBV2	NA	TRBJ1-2	TGTGCCAGCAACGGGGAGAATGGCTACACCTTC	CASNGENGYTF
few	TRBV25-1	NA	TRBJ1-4	TGTGCCAGTACGGGAGGGGCAACTAATGAAAAACTGTTTTTT	CASTGGATNEKLFF
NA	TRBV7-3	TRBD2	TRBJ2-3	TGTGCCAGCAGCTTTGGACTAGCGGGTGGTACAGATACGCAGTATTTT	CASSFGLAGGTDTQYF
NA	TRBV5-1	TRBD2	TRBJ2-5	TGCGCCAGCTCAGCGGGACTCCAAGAGACCCAGTACTTC	CASSAGLQETQYF
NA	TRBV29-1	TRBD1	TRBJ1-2	TGCAGCGTTGCCCCGGGACAGGGCAGCTATGGCTACACCTTC	CSVAPGQGSYGYTF
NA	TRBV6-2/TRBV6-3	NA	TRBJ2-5	TGTGCCAGCAGTTACGGTGATAGCGCTGAGACCCAGTACTTC	CASSYGDSAETQYF
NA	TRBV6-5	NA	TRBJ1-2	TGTGCCAGCAGTTACGGCCCCAGGGGTAAAAACTATGGCTACACCTTC	CASSYGPRGKNYGYTF
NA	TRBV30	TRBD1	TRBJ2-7	TGTGCCTGGTACGGGACAGACGCCTACGAGCAGTACTTC	CAWYGTDAYEQYF
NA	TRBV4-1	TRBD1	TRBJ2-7	TGCGCCAGCAGCCAAACCGGGACAGGGGGCGAGCAGTACTTC	CASSQTGTGGEQYF
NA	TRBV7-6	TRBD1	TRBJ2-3	TGTGCCAGCAGCTTAGGGACAGGGAGCACAGATACGCAGTATTTT	CASSLGTGSTDTQYF
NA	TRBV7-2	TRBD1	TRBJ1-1	TGTGCCAGCAGCTTATCCGGGACAGGCTTGAACACTGAAGCTTTCTTT	CASSLSGTGLNTEAFF
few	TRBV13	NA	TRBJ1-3	TGTGCCAGCAGCCGCGGAGGCCAAGGAGGAAACACCATATATTTT	CASSRGGQGGNTIYF
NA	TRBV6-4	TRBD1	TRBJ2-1	TGTGCCAGCAGTGATTATGGGACAGGGCTCTACAATGAGCAGTTCTTC	CASSDYGTGLYNEQFF
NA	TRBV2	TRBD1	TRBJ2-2	TGTGCCAGCTCAAAGGCTGGACAGGAGTATACCGGGGAGCTGTTTTTT	CASSKAGQEYTGELFF
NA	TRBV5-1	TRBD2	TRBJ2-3	TGCGCCAGCAGGGCCGAACCGGGGGGTACGCAGTATTTT	CASRAEPGGTQYF
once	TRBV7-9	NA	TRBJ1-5	TGTGCCAGCAGCACCGACAGGTCAAATCAGCCCCAGCATTTT	CASSTDRSNQPQHF
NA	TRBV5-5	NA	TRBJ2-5	TGTGCCAGCAGCTTAATGTCTCCGACTGGGGGGTTCGAGACCCAGTACTTC	CASSLMSPTGGFETQYF
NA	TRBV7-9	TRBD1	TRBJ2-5	TGTGCCAGCAGCTCTAACAGGGGGCGGAGGGGGCAAGAGACCCAGTACTTC	CASSSNRGRRGQETQYF
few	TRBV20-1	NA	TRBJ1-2	TGCAGTGCCCCGGACTATGGCTACACCTTC	CSAPDYGYTF
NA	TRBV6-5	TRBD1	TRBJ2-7	TGTGCCAGCAGCGCCGGGGACAGTCGAGTCTACGAGCAGTACTTC	CASSAGDSRVYEQYF
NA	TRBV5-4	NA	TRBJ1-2	TGTGCCAGCAGCCCACCAGGTACACATGGCTACACCTTC	CASSPPGTHGYTF